This T cell receptor (beta chain) was found in a study of blood T cells in healthy people across ages. Overall study: About one barcoded TCR beta cDNA was captured per two T cells.

The V gene's germline CDR1 is SGHAT and CDR2 FQNNGV. Trimming left V 2 bases short and J 0 bases short, with 20 bases between. The length of the CDR3 is 19 residues. This clonotype came up once. What it recognizes is unknown. Whole-study findings and limits: Changes seen in expanded clonotypes were possibly confounded by donor CMV status left unknown.

Using a J-beta primer mix together with a sample-barcoded 5' primer, a second PCR was run for about 6 to 11 cycles. The authors tagged each cDNA molecule using a template-switch adaptor with 12 random nucleotides. TCRdb passed the 5' RACE reads through MiXCR, listing each CDR3 protein once. The repertoire includes roughly 1.4 million distinct CDR3 sequences, roughly 64% of them detected once, and 5.5% to 8% sits in the top ten. Sample: blood. This TCR was recovered from a man younger than 35 in good health. This chain uses TRBV11-2 with TRBJ2-1; a possible D gene is TRBD2 (6 bases). In nucleotides, the CDR3 is TGTGCCAGCAGCTTATTAGCGGACATGTTGGATAGCTCCTACAATGAGCAGTTCTTC. Amino acid sequence: CASSLLADMLDSSYNEQFF.